Here is one T cell receptor (beta chain) with its context. Its antigen is unidentified. This sample is drawn from a study of radiotherapy plus CTLA-4 blockade in lung cancer. Germline values: CDR1 PRHDT, CDR2 FYEKMQ (reference sequence). V gave up 4 bases and J gave up 3 bases, with 19 bases separating them. The CDR3 runs 16 residues. Treatment of patients with chemo-refractory metastatic non-small-cell lung cancer consisted of focal radiation plus CTLA-4 blockade with ipilimumab. Study-wide results and limits: The best predictor of response was reported to be early blood T cell clone dynamics, with interferon-beta. Expansion in blood of tumor-derived TCR clones was seen after radiotherapy plus ipilimumab.

Measured with immunoSEQ multiplex PCR; TCRdb has only the in-frame clones, and not every one. The profile covers tens of thousands of clones, with around four fifths appearing a single time and 0.82% taken by the ten largest. The source was peripheral blood, collected from a patient treated with radiotherapy plus ipilimumab. J is TRBJ2-7 and V is TRBV13; D tentatively fits TRBD1 or TRBD2 (6 bases each). This receptor was taken from a human donor with non-small cell lung cancer who had stable disease on radiotherapy plus ipilimumab. The CDR3 sequence: CASSWPGGAFIYEQYF. In DNA, the CDR3 is TGTGCCAGCAGCTGGCCCGGGGGCGCGTTCATCTACGAGCAGTACTTC.